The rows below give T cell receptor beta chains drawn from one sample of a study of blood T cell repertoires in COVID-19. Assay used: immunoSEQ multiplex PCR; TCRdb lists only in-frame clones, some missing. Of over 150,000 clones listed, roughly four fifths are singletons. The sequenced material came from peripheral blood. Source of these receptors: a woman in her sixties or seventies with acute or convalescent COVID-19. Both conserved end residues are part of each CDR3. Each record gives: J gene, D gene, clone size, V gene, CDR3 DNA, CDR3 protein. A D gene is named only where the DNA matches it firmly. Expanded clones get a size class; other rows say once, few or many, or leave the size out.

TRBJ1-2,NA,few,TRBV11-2,TGTGCCAGCAGCCCGAATACTAGGGACATCTGGGGCTACACCTTC,CASSPNTRDIWGYTF
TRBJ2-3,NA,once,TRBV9,TGTGCCAGCAGCGGATTGTCGGGGTTAGGGACAGATACGCAGTATTTT,CASSGLSGLGTDTQYF
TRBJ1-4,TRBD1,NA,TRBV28,TGTGCCAGCAGTGTACAGGGGACCTCAAATGAAAAACTGTTTTTT,CASSVQGTSNEKLFF
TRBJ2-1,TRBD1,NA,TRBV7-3,TGTGCCAGCAGCCAGGGACAGGGAAAGGATGAGCAGTTCTTC,CASSQGQGKDEQFF
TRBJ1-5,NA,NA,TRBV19,TGTGCCAGTTCGGACAGCTTCAATCAGCCCCAGCATTTT,CASSDSFNQPQHF
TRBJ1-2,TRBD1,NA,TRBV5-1,TGCGCCAGCAGCTTGGAGTCTTCAGGGGGTGGCTACACCTTC,CASSLESSGGGYTF
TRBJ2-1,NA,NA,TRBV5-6,TGTGCCAGCAGCTTGTACCAGGGAACATCTACCTACAATGAGCAGTTCTTC,CASSLYQGTSTYNEQFF
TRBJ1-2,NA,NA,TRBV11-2,TGTGCCAGCAGCTTACGCACAGGGAACTATGGCTACACCTTC,CASSLRTGNYGYTF
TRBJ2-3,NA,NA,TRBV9,TGTGCCAGCAGCGCGAGAACTAGCACAGATACGCAGTATTTT,CASSARTSTDTQYF
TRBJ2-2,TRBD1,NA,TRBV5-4,TGTGCCAGCAGCTCTTACAGGGGCGAGAACACCGGGGAGCTGTTTTTT,CASSSYRGENTGELFF
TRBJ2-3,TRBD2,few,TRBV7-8,TGTGCCAGCACGAGCGGGGTCCGCCGCGCGACCGATACGCAGTATTTT,CASTSGVRRATDTQYF
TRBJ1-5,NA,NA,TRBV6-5,TGTGCCAGCAGTTACTCGCAGAATCAGCCCCAGCATTTT,CASSYSQNQPQHF
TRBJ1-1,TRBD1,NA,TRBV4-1,TGCGCCAGCAGCCAACCAACAGGGGAAGCATGGAAGGCTGAAGCTTTCTTT,CASSQPTGEAWKAEAFF
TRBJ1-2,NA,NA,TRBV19,TGTGCCAGTAGTATAGCGTCGGAGTACCCTTATGGCTACACCTTC,CASSIASEYPYGYTF
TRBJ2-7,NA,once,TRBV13,TGTGCCAGCAGCTTGGGGGGAGACATCCCCTACGAGCAGTACTTC,CASSLGGDIPYEQYF
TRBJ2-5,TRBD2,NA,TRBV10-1,TGCGCCAGCAGTGATGCAGCCCGACTAGCGGGTAAACCGGGAGAGACCCAGTACTTC,CASSDAARLAGKPGETQYF